The next 7 T cell receptor beta chains were all read from a single sample in a study of naive and memory T cell subsets. Study-wide results and caveats: Naive repertoires, especially CD8, held a few larger clonotypes, possibly memory cells re-expressing CD45RA.

Both TRBC1 and TRBC2 were covered by a beta constant-region primer of two equimolar oligonucleotides. Nested alpha and beta constant-region primers with the SP2 primer drove four PCR rounds on ligated cDNA. MiXCR was run by TCRdb on the UMI-ligation and nested PCR reads, yielding one entry per CDR3 protein. The sample lists 150,000 or so distinct CDR3 sequences, approximately 22% occurring once. These receptors lack a known antigen. The sequenced sample consisted of naive CD4+ T cells from blood. These receptors were taken from a human donor in good health.

This clonotype came up a few times. J is TRBJ2-2 and V is TRBV19; D may be TRBD1 (6 bases). V was trimmed by 6 bases and J by 2 bases, leaving 10 bases between them. This CDR3 has 14 residues. Germline V gene lookup returns CDR1 LNHDA and CDR2 SQIVND (reference sequence). CDR3 nucleotides: TGTGCCAGTAGGCCGACAGGAAACACCGGGGAGCTGTTTTTT. Amino acid sequence: CASRPTGNTGELFF.

J is TRBJ1-1 and V is TRBV3-1, with D unresolved. The germline V gene has CDR1 LGHDT and CDR2 YNNKEL (reference sequence). V shed 7 bases and J shed 8 bases, with 17 bases lying between them. The length of the CDR3 is 13 residues. The CDR3 DNA is TGTGCCAGCAAACGCGGGCCAAAGGCGGAAGCTTTCTTT. This encodes CASKRGPKAEAFF.

Many counts were recorded for this clonotype. CDR3 nucleotide sequence: TGTGCCACCAGCAGAGAACAGCGGCGGAACACTGAAGCTTTCTTT. Translated, it gives CATSREQRRNTEAFF. The chain employs TRBV15 and TRBJ1-1; D remains unclear. This CDR3 has 15 residues. Germline CDR1 and CDR2: LNHNV and YYDKDF (reference sequence). The V end was cut by 0 bases, the J end by 1 base, with 9 bases between.

The V call is TRBV30, the J call TRBJ2-2; 7 bases agree with TRBD2. Germline CDR1 and CDR2: GTSNPN and SVGIG (reference sequence). Trimming cost V 0 bases and J 5 bases; bases outside gene matches: 6. The CDR3 is 15 amino acids. The CDR3 sequence: CAWSVLAGATGELFF. For the CDR3, the DNA is TGTGCCTGGAGTGTACTTGCGGGAGCTACCGGGGAGCTGTTTTTT.

J is TRBJ1-5 and V is TRBV6-5, with 10 nucleotides matching TRBD1. The CDR3 loop spans 15 amino acids. J lost 3 bases, V lost 7 bases, and 6 bases had no gene match. CDR1 MNHEY and CDR2 SVGAGI come from the germline V gene. The chain's CDR3 is CASKTTGGNNQPQHF. For the CDR3, the DNA is TGTGCCAGCAAAACGACAGGGGGCAACAATCAGCCCCAGCATTTT.

This clonotype has at least ten counts. This chain connects TRBV20-1 to TRBJ2-7, with 11 bases that match TRBD2. Germline CDR1 reads DFQATT; CDR2 reads SNEGSKA (reference sequence). This CDR3 spans 16 amino acids. V lost 1 base and J lost 1; bases outside the gene matches: 6. The CDR3 here is CSARGRTSGRSYEQYF. Here the CDR3 DNA reads TGCAGTGCTAGAGGTCGGACTAGCGGGCGGTCCTACGAGCAGTACTTC.

This clonotype came up many times. The chain joins TRBV29-1 to TRBJ2-3; a possible D gene is TRBD2 (6 bases). Deletions cut 5 bases from V and 2 bases from J, with 14 bases between. Germline V CDR1 and CDR2: SQVTM, ANQGSEA. The CDR3 runs to 14 residues. CDR3 DNA sequence: TGCAGCGTTACCCCCGGAGGGTTCACAGATACGCAGTATTTT. Translation gives CSVTPGGFTDTQYF.